This T cell receptor beta chain emerged from a study of T-cell memory formation after mild COVID-19. From germline, CDR1 is MNHEY and CDR2 SVGEGT. The V gene lost 5 bases and the J gene lost 1 base, with 18 bases spanning the gap. The CDR3 has 16 amino acids. TCRdb fed the 5' RACE reads into MiXCR, producing one record per CDR3 protein. The sample records about 110,000 distinct CDR3 sequences, 18% being singletons. Study-wide results and limits: Some SARS-CoV-2-responding clones were already detected in memory before infection. Clones which contracted sat mainly in CM and EM if CD4+, and in EMRA if CD8+.

In the case of this clonotype: Its matching antigen is unknown.

The TCR sequence derives from a man between 18 and 29 years old who had mild COVID-19 (a few samples of this study predate the infection). Cell type and time point are not known. Material for sequencing was PBMCs or a T cell subset sorted from them (not recorded which). The rearrangement uses TRBV6-2 or TRBV6-3 and TRBJ2-7; D uncertain. CDR3 sequence reads: CASSQSPLRNSYEQYV. As DNA, the CDR3 is TGTGCCAGCAGTCAATCCCCGTTGAGGAATTCCTACGAGCAGTACGTC.